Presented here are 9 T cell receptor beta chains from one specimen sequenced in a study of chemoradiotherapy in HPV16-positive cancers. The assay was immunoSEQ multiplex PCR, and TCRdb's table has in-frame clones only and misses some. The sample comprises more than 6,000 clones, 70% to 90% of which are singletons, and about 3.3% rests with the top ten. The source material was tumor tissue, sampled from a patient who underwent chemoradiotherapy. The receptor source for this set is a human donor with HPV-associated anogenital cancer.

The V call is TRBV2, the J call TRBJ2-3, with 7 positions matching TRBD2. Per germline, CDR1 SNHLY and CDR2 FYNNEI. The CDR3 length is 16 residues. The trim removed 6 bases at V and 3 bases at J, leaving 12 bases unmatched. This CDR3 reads CASSPLGREITDTQYF. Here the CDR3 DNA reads TGTGCCAGCAGCCCTCTCGGGCGGGAGATAACAGATACGCAGTATTTT.

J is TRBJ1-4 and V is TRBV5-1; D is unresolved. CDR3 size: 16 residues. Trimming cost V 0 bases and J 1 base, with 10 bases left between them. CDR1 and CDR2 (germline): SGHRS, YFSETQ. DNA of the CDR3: TGCGCCAGCAGCTTGGATAGTTGGGGAACTAATGAAAAACTGTTTTTT. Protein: CASSLDSWGTNEKLFF.

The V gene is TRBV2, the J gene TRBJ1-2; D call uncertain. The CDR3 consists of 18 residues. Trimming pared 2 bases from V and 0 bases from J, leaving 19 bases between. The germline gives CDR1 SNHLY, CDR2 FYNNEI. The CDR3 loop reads CASSEWVGRKVTNYGYTF. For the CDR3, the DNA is TGTGCCAGCAGTGAATGGGTTGGACGGAAGGTTACTAACTATGGCTACACCTTC.

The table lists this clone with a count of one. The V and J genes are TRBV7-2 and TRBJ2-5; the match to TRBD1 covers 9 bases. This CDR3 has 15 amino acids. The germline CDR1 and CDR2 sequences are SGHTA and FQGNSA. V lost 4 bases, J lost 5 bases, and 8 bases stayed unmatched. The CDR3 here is CASSYPGQGGETQYF. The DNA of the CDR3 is TGTGCCAGCAGCTATCCGGGACAGGGAGGGGAGACCCAGTACTTC.

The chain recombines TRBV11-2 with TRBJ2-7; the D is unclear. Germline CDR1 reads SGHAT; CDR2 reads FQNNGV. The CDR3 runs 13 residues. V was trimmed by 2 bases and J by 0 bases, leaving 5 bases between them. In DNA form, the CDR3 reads TGTGCCAGCAGCTTAATAGGCTCCTACGAGCAGTACTTC. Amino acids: CASSLIGSYEQYF.

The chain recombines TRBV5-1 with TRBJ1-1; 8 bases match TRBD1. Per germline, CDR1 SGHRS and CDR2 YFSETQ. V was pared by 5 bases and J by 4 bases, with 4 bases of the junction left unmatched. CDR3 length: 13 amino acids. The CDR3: CASSRDRSTEAFF. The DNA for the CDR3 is TGCGCCAGCAGTAGGGACAGGAGCACTGAAGCTTTCTTT. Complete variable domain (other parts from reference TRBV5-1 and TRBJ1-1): KAGVTQTPRYLIKTRGQQVTLSCSPISGHRSVSWYQQTPGQGLQFLFEYFSETQRNKGNFPGRFSGRQFSNSRSEMNVSTLELGDSALYLCASSRDRSTEAFFGQGTRLTVV.

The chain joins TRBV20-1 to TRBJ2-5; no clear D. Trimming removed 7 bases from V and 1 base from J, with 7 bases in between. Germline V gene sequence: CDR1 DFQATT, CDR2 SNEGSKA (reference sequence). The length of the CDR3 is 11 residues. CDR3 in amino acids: CSVSVQETQYF. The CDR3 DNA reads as TGCAGTGTGTCGGTCCAAGAGACCCAGTACTTC.

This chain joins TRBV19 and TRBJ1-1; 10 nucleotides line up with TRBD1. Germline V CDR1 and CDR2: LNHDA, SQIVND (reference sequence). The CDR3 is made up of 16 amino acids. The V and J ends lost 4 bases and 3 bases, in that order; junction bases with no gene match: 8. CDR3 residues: CASSTTAGTGDTEAFF. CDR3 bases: TGTGCCAGTAGTACCACCGCCGGGACAGGGGACACTGAAGCTTTCTTT.

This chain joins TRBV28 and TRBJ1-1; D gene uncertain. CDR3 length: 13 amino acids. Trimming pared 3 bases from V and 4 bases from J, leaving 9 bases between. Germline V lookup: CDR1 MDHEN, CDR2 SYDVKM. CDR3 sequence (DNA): TGTGCCAGCAGTTTCGTGGGGAGCACTGAAGCTTTCTTT. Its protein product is CASSFVGSTEAFF.